These T cell receptor beta chains were read from a single sample in a study of blood T cell repertoires in COVID-19. The repertoire was sequenced with immunoSEQ multiplex PCR; TCRdb's copy has only in-frame clones and lacks some. Of about 35,000 clones listed, 70% to 90% are singletons. The sample taken for sequencing was peripheral blood. Receptor source: a human donor in a cohort sampled during active COVID-19. The CDR3 runs from the conserved cysteine through the conserved F or W. The order of the fields is clone size, V gene, D gene, J gene, CDR3 DNA, CDR3 protein. The D gene is left open where the match is weak. The size entry is marked missing in some rows and otherwise reads once, few, many or a size class.

.	TRBV9	.	TRBJ2-7	TGTGCCAGCTCCCGGCAAGGGGCCTACGAGCAGTACTTC	CASSRQGAYEQYF
.	TRBV28	TRBD1	TRBJ1-5	TGTGCCAGCAGTCTAGGGGGTGGGACAGGGACCAATCAGCCCCAGCATTTT	CASSLGGGTGTNQPQHF
once	TRBV3-1/TRBV3-2	.	TRBJ1-3	TGTGCCAGCAGCCCTCTCGGTCGCTCTGGAAACACCATATATTTT	CASSPLGRSGNTIYF
.	TRBV6-4	.	TRBJ1-1	TGTGCCAGCAGGGACAGCTCGTTGAACACTGAAGCTTTCTTT	CASRDSSLNTEAFF
.	TRBV6-5	TRBD2	TRBJ2-7	TGTGCCAGCAGGGGGGGGTCCTACGAGCAGTACTTC	CASRGGSYEQYF
.	TRBV5-1	TRBD1	TRBJ2-7	TGCGCCAGCAGCTCTAGACAGGGAAGGGACTACGAGCAGTACTTC	CASSSRQGRDYEQYF
.	TRBV5-1	TRBD2	TRBJ2-7	TGCGCCAGCAGAGAGAGTAGCGGGAGGGCCCCCTTCTACGAGCAGTACTTC	CASRESSGRAPFYEQYF
.	TRBV13	TRBD2	TRBJ2-3	TGTGCCAGCAGCCAAACTGGTGGGGCTAGCGGGAGTGTTACGCAGTATTTT	CASSQTGGASGSVTQYF
.	TRBV19	.	TRBJ1-5	TGTGCCAGTAGTAACTTTGGGTATCGGGGCAATCAGCCCCAGCATTTT	CASSNFGYRGNQPQHF
.	TRBV3-1/TRBV3-2	TRBD1	TRBJ2-2	TGTGCCAGCAGCCCCGGGACAGGGAACACCGGGGAGCTGTTTTTT	CASSPGTGNTGELFF
.	TRBV18	.	TRBJ1-6	TGTGCCAGCTCACCACCGAGCTCCTATAATTCACCCCTCCACTTT	CASSPPSSYNSPLHF
.	TRBV19	.	TRBJ2-2	TGTGCCAGTAGTACCCAAGCTGGTGGGGAGCTGTTTTTT	CASSTQAGGELFF
once	TRBV23-1	.	TRBJ2-1	TGCGCCAGCACCAAGGGGCGGGAAAGCAGGGCCGAGCAGTTCTTC	CASTKGRESRAEQFF
.	TRBV2	TRBD1	TRBJ2-2	TGTGCCAGCAGGAAGACAGGGGGCAGGAGCACCGGGGAGCTGTTTTTT	CASRKTGGRSTGELFF
.	TRBV7-9	.	TRBJ1-4	TGTGCCAGCAGCTTAGGAGCCAATGAAAAACTGTTTTTT	CASSLGANEKLFF